These 6 T cell receptor beta chains share one sample of origin, sequenced in a study of blood T cells in healthy people across ages (dated by TCRdb to between 2014 and 2017). The library relied on 5' RACE. For sequencing, an Illumina HiSeq 2500 was employed. A second about 6 to 11 cycle PCR used a sample-barcoded 5' primer and a J-beta primer mix. TCRdb trimmed the raw reads at Q25, called clones with MiXCR and kept productive beta chains. Identical CDR3 protein sequences are pooled into one entry, listed with their most common genes and DNA. Present in this sample are around 520,000 distinct CDR3 sequences, around 27% of which were seen just once. Over 3.5% of the sample lies in the top ten. The same data also contributed to another study, on T cells of mothers and their children.

Sample: blood. The source is a boy between 2 and 10 years old in good health.

This clonotype was seen only a few times. The V and J genes are TRBV27 and TRBJ1-4; D is perhaps TRBD1 (6 bases). V was pared by 3 bases and J by 7 bases, with 15 bases between. The CDR3 loop spans 15 amino acids. Germline loops: CDR1 MNHEY, CDR2 SMNVEV (reference sequence). This chain's CDR3 is CASSLDTGSGEKLFF. CDR3 nucleotides: TGTGCCAGCAGTTTGGATACAGGGTCGGGTGAAAAACTGTTTTTT.

The chain is built from TRBV19 and TRBJ2-5, with 10 bases aligning to TRBD1. Germline CDR1 reads LNHDA; CDR2 reads SQIVND (reference sequence). J was trimmed by 5 bases and V by 6 bases; bases with no gene match: 3. CDR3 length equals 13 residues. CDR3: CASRGQGKETQYF. CDR3 nucleotides: TGTGCCAGTAGGGGACAGGGGAAGGAGACCCAGTACTTC.

This chain uses TRBV11-2 with TRBJ1-6; D is uncertain. V lost 2 bases to trimming and J lost 7 bases, with 12 bases between them. The CDR3 has 15 amino acids. CDR1 is SGHAT and CDR2 is FQNNGV in the germline V gene. The CDR3 here is CASSLLTGPNSPLHF. In DNA, the CDR3 is TGTGCCAGCAGCTTATTGACCGGACCGAATTCACCCCTCCACTTT.

This clonotype was counted at least ten times. The CDR3 sequence is CASSVVSTTEAFF. The CDR3, as DNA: TGTGCCAGCAGCGTAGTATCCACTACTGAAGCTTTCTTT. J is TRBJ1-1 and V is TRBV9, with D hard to call. Germline V lookup: CDR1 SGDLS, CDR2 YYNGEE. CDR3 length: 13 amino acids. V lost 0 bases and J lost 5, with 8 bases in between.

There are a few counts of this clonotype. The CDR3 sequence: CASSSYGQGIYEKLFF. CDR3 DNA: TGTGCCAGCAGCTCATACGGACAGGGCATTTATGAAAAACTGTTTTTT. V is TRBV7-9 and J is TRBJ1-4; 8 bases are a match to TRBD1. The length of the CDR3 is 16 residues. CDR1 and CDR2 from the germline V gene are SEHNR and FQNEAQ (reference sequence). V lost 4 bases and J lost 6; bases outside the gene matches: 10.

The J gene is TRBJ2-4, the V gene TRBV14; maybe TRBD1 (5 bases). The V end was cut by 4 bases, the J end by 5 bases, with 18 bases between. The CDR3 extends over 16 amino acids. Germline V gives CDR1 SGHDN, CDR2 FVKESK. The CDR3 region is CASSPSPRLTENIQYF. The CDR3 DNA follows: TGTGCCAGCAGCCCGTCCCCTCGACTGACAGAAAACATTCAGTACTTC.